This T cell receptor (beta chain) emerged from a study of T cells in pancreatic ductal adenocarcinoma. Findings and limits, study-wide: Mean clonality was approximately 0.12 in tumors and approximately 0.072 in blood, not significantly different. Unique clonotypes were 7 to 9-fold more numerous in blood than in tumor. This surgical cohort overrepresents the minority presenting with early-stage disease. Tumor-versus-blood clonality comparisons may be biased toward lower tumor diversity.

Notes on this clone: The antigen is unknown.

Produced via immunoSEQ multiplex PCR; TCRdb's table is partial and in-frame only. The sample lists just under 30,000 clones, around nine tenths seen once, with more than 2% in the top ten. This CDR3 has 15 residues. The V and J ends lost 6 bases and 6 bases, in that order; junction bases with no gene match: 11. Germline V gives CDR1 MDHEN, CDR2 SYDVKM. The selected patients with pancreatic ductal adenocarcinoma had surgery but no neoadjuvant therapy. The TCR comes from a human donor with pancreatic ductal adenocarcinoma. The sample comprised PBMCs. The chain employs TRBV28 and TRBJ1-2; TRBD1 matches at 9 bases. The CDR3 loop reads CASSPLGTGKHGYTF. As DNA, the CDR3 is TGTGCCAGCAGCCCTCTAGGGACAGGGAAGCATGGCTACACCTTC.